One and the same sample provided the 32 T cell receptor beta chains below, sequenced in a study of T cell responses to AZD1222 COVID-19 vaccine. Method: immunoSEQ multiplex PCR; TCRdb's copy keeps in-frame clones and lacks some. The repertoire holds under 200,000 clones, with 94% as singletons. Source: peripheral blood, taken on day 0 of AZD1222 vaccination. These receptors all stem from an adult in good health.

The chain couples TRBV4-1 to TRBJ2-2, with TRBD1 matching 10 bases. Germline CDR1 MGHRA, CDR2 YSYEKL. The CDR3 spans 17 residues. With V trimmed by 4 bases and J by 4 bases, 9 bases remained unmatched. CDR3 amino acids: CASSPTPGTGVTGELFF. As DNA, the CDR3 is TGCGCCAGCAGCCCTACTCCCGGGACAGGGGTCACCGGGGAGCTGTTTTTT.

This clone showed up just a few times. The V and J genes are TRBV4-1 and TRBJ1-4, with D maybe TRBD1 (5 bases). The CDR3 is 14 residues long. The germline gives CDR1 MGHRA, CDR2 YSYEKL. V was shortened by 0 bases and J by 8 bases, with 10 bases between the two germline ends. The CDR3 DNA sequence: TGCGCCAGCAGCCAAGACGGGACCAGGGAAAAACTGTTTTTT. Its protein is CASSQDGTREKLFF.

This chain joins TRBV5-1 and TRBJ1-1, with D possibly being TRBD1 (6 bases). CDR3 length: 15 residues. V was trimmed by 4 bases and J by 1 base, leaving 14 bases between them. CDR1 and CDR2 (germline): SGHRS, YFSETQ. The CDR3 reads CASSTLGQRNTEAFF. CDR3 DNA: TGCGCCAGCAGCACCCTCGGACAGAGGAACACTGAAGCTTTCTTT.

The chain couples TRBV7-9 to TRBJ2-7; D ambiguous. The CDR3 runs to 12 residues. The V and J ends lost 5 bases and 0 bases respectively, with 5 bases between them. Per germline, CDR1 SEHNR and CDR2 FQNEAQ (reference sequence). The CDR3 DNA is TGTGCCAGCAGCCAATACTCCTACGAGCAGTACTTC. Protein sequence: CASSQYSYEQYF.

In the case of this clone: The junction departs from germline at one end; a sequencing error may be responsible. CDR3 region: CATSRDIGTSNF. The CDR3 DNA is TGTGCCACCAGCAGAGATATCGGGACTAGTAATTTT. The V gene is TRBV15, the J gene TRBJ2-3, with 8 bases matching TRBD2. The CDR3 extends over 12 amino acids. Germline V gives CDR1 LNHNV, CDR2 YYDKDF (reference sequence).

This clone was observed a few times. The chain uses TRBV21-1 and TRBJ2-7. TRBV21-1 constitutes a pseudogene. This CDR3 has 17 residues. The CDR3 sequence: CASSKERNREDSYEQYF. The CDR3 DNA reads TGTGCCAGCAGCAAAGAAAGGAACAGGGAGGACTCCTACGAGCAGTACTTC.

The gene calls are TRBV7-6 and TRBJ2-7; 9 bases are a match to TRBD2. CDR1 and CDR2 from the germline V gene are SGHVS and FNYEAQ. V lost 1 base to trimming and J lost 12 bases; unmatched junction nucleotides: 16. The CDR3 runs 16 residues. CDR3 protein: CASSLGSGSGETVPYF. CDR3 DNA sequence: TGTGCCAGCAGCTTAGGTAGCGGGAGCGGGGAGACCGTACCGTACTTC.

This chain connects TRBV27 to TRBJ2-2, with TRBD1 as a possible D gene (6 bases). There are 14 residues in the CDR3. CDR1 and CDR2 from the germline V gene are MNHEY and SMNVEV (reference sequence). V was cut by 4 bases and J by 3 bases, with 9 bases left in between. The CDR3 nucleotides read TGTGCCAGCAGTTCCGGACAGTACACCGGGGAGCTGTTTTTT. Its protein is CASSSGQYTGELFF.

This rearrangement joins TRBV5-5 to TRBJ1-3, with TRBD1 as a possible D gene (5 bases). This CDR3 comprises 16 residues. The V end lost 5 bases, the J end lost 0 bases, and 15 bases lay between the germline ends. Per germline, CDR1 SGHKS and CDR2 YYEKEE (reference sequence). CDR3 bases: TGTGCCAGCAGTTCCCGGGACGCGAGCTCTGGAAACACCATATATTTT. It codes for CASSSRDASSGNTIYF.

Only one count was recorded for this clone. Here the CDR3 reads CASSLNPGDHEKLFF. The CDR3 bases are TGTGCCAGCAGCTTAAACCCAGGGGACCATGAAAAACTGTTTTTT. The rearrangement uses TRBV7-3 and TRBJ1-4; D may be TRBD1 (6 bases). CDR1 SGHTA and CDR2 FQGTGA come from the germline V gene. Trimming shortened V by 1 base and J by 6 bases, and 12 bases separated the two germline ends. CDR3 length: 15 amino acids.

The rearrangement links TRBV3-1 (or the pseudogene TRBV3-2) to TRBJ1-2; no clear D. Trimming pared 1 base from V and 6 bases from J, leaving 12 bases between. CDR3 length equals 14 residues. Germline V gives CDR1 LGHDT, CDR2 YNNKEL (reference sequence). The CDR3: CASSQAKGWHGYTF. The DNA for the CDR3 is TGTGCCAGCAGCCAAGCTAAAGGGTGGCATGGCTACACCTTC.

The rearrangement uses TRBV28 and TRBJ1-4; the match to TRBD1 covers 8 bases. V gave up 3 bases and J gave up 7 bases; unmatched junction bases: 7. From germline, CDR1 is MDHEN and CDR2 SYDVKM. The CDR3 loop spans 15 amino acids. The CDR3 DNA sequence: TGTGCCAGCAGTTTTCCACAGGGGGGTAGTGAAAAACTGTTTTTT. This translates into CASSFPQGGSEKLFF.

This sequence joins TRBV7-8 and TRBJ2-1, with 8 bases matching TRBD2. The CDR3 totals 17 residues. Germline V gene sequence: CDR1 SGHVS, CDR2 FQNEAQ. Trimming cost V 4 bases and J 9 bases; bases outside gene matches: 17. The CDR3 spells CASSSISAGAPRGEQFF. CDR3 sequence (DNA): TGTGCCAGCAGCTCAATCTCAGCGGGAGCGCCCCGCGGTGAGCAGTTCTTC. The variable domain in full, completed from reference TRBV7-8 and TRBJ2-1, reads GAGVSQSPRYKVAKRGQDVALRCDPISGHVSLFWYQQALGQGPEFLTYFQNEAQLDKSGLPSDRFFAERPEGSVSTLKIQRTQQEDSAVYLCASSSISAGAPRGEQFFGPGTRLTVL.

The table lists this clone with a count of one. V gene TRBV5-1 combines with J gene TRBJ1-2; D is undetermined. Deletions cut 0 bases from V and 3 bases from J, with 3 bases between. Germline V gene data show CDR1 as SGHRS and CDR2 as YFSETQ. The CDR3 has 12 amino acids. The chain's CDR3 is CASSLEDYGYTF. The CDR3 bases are TGCGCCAGCAGCTTGGAAGACTATGGCTACACCTTC.

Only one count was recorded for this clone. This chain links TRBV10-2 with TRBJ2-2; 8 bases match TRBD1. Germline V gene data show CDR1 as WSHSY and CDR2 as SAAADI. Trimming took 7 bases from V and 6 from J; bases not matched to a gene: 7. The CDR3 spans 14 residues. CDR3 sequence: CASKARGRAGELFF. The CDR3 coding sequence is TGCGCCAGCAAGGCCAGGGGGCGAGCCGGGGAGCTGTTTTTT.

The CDR3 loop is CASSRDRRVNEKLFF. The CDR3 DNA sequence: TGTGCCAGCAGTAGGGACAGGCGAGTTAATGAAAAACTGTTTTTT. The V gene is TRBV2, the J gene TRBJ1-4, with 8 bases that match TRBD1. From germline, CDR1 is SNHLY and CDR2 FYNNEI. V dropped 5 bases and J dropped 4; count of bases not matched to a gene: 6. The CDR3 spans 15 residues.

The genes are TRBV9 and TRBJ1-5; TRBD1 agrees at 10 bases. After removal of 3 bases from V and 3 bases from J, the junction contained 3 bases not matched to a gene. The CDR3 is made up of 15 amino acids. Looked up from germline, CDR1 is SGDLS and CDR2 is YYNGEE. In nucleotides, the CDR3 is TGTGCCAGCAGCGCCGGGACAGGGGACAATCAGCCCCAGCATTTT. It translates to CASSAGTGDNQPQHF.

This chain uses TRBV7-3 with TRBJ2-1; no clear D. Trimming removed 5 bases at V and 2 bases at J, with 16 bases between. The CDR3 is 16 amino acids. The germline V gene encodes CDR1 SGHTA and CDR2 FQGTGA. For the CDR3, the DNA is TGTGCCAGCAGCCTGAGAAAAGGTCCTCCCTACAATGAGCAGTTCTTC. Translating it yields CASSLRKGPPYNEQFF.

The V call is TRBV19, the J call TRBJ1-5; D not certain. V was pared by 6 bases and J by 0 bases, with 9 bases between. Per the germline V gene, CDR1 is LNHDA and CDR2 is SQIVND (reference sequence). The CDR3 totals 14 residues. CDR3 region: CASRHRGSNQPQHF. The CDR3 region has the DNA TGTGCCAGTAGGCACCGGGGTAGCAATCAGCCCCAGCATTTT.

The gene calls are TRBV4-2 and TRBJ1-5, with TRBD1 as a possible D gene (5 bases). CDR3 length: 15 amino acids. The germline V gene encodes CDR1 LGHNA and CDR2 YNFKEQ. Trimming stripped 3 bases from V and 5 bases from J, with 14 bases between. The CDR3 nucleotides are TGTGCCAGCAGCCAGTCGGGGGGATCGGATCAGCCCCAGCATTTT. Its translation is CASSQSGGSDQPQHF.

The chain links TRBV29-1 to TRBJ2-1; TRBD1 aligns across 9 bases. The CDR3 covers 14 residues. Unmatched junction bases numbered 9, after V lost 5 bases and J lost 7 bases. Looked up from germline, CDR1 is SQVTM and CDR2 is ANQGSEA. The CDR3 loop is CSVQRDRASNEQFF. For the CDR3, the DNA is TGCAGCGTTCAGCGGGACAGGGCCTCTAATGAGCAGTTCTTC.

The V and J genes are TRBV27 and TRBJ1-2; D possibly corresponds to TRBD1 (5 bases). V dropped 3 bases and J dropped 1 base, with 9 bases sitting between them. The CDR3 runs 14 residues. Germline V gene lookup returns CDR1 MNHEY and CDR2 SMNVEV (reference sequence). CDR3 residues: CASSLGQSNYGYTF. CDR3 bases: TGTGCCAGCAGTTTGGGGCAAAGTAACTATGGCTACACCTTC.

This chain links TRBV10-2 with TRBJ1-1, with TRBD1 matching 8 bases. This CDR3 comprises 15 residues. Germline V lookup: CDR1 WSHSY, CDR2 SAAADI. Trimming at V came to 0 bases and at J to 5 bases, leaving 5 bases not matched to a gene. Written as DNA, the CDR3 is TGCGCCAGCAGTGAGTCCGGGACAGGCTGGACTGAAGCTTTCTTT. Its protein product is CASSESGTGWTEAFF.

CDR3 in DNA: TGTGCCAGCTCGCCCGGGACTAGCGTGTACGAGCAGTACTTC. It is translated as CASSPGTSVYEQYF. V is TRBV18 and J is TRBJ2-7; 10 bases agree with TRBD2. This CDR3 comprises 14 residues. The V gene end was trimmed by 6 bases and the J gene end by 4 bases; junction bases not matched to a gene: 6. CDR1 is KGHSH and CDR2 is LQKENI in the germline V gene.

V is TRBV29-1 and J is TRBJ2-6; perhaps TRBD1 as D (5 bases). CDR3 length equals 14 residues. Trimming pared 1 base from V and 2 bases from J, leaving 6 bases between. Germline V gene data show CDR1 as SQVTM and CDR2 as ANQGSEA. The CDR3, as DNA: TGCAGCGTTGAAGGGGGCGCTGGGGCCAACGTCCTGACTTTC. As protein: CSVEGGAGANVLTF.

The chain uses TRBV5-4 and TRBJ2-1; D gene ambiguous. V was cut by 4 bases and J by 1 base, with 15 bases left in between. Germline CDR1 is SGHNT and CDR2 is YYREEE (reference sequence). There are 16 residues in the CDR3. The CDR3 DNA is TGTGCCAGCAGCGCTCTGGGTGAACCTTCCTACAATGAGCAGTTCTTC. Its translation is CASSALGEPSYNEQFF.

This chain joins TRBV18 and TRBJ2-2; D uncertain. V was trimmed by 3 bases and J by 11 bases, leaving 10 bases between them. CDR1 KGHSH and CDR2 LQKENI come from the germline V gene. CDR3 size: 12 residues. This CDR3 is CASSPTITELFF. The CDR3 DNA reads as TGTGCCAGCTCACCGACGATAACCGAGCTGTTTTTT. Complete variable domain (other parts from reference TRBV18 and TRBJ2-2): NAGVMQNPRHLVRRRGQEARLRCSPMKGHSHVYWYRQLPEEGLKFMVYLQKENIIDESGMPKERFSAEFPKEGPSILRIQQVVRGDSAAYFCASSPTITELFFGEGSRLTVL.

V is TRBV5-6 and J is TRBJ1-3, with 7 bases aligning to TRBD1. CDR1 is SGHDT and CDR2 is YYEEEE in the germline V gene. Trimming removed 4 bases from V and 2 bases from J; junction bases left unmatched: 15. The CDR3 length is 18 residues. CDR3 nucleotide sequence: TGTGCCAGCAGCGTACCCTGGACCGGGACAGCGACTGGAAACACCATATATTTT. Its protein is CASSVPWTGTATGNTIYF.

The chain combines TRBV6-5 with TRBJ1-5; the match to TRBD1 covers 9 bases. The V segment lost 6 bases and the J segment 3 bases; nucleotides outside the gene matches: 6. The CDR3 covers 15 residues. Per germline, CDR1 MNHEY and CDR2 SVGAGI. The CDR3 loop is CASRDGTGINQPQHF. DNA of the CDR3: TGTGCCAGCAGAGACGGGACAGGGATCAATCAGCCCCAGCATTTT.

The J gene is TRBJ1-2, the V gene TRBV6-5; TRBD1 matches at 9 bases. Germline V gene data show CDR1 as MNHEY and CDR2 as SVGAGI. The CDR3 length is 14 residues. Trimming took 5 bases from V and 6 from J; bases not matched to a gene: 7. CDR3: CASSTSGTGHGYTF. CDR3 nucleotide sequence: TGTGCCAGCAGTACCTCCGGGACAGGGCATGGCTACACCTTC.

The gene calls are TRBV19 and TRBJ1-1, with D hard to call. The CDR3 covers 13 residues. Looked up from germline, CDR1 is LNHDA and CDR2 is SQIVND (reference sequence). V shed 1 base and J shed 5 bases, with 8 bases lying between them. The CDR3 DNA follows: TGTGCCAGTAGTATAGGCGGGGTAACTGAAGCTTTCTTT. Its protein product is CASSIGGVTEAFF.

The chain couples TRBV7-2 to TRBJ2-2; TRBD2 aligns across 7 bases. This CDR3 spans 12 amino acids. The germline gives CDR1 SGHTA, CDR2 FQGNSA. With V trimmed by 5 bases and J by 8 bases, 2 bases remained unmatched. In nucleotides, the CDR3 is TGTGCCAGCAGCCGGGAGGCTGGGGAGCTGTTTTTT. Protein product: CASSREAGELFF.